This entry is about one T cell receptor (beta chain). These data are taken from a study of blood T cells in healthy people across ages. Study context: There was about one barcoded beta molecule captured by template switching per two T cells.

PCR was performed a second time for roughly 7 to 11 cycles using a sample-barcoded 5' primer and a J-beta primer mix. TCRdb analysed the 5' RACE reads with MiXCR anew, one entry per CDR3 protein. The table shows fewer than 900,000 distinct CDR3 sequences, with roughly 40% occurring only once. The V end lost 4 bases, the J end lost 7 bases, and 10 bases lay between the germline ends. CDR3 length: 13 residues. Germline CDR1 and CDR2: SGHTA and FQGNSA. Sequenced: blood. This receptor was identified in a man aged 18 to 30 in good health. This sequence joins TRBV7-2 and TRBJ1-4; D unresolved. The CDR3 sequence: CASSSIVPEKLFF. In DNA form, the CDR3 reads TGTGCCAGCAGCTCAATAGTCCCTGAAAAACTGTTTTTT.